This TCR beta chain stems from a study of blood T cell repertoires in COVID-19. Study as a whole: Acute and convalescent COVID-19 samples came from the United States, Italy and Spain. The analysed material was cDNA or gDNA that came from T cells, B-cell-depleted T cells, or PBMCs.

This CDR3 comprises 14 residues. Germline trimming cut 0 bases from V and 4 bases from J; bases unmatched to any gene: 4. Per germline, CDR1 GTSNPN and CDR2 SVGIG (reference sequence). As handled by the study authors: From reference gene primer amplification, estimates of nucleated cell counts were derived. The assay was immunoSEQ multiplex PCR, and TCRdb's table has in-frame clones only and misses some. V and J calls and clone size are given by that table; D and trimming were obtained from the DNA. The top ten hold 2.5% to 3% of the sample, which has some 170,000 clones, 77% seen once. The sequencing sample was made of peripheral blood. The TCR sequence derives from an older man with acute or convalescent COVID-19. The rearrangement joins TRBV30 to TRBJ2-3; 7 bases are shared with TRBD2. In DNA form, the CDR3 reads TGTGCCTGGAGTGTGGGGGGGGAGGCAGATACGCAGTATTTT. Protein sequence: CAWSVGGEADTQYF.